These 15 T cell receptor beta chains were all obtained from the same sample, sequenced in a study of CD8+ T cells in alopecia areata. RNA extraction and reverse transcription yielded cDNA as sequencing template. TCRdb's table, derived via immunoSEQ multiplex PCR, lists solely in-frame clones and lacks some. The sample shows about 110,000 clones, none of them appearing just once. Sequences were obtained from lesional skin. These receptors all come from a C3H/HeJ mouse with alopecia areata. The strain's MHC: H2-k.

In the case of this clone: The gene names here belong to mouse. The CDR3 end falls 4 residues outside the read, so it is completed with the germline J gene. The gene calls are TRBV1 and TRBJ1-2, with a tentative D call TRBD1 (6 bases). This CDR3 spans 13 amino acids. The germline V gene encodes CDR1 NSQYPW and CDR2 LRSPGD (reference sequence). CDR3 DNA, as far as it was read: TGCACCTGCAGTGCAGAGAGCAGGGGC. It yields the protein CTCSAESRG. The entire CDR3 protein is CTCSAESRGDYTF.

There are a few counts of this clone. Germline and genes here are mouse. The read comes to an end 4 residues before the CDR3 does, leaving the germline J gene to fill in the end. The V and J genes are TRBV13-2 and TRBJ2-3; D is perhaps TRBD1 (5 bases). Trimming took off 0 bases at V and 0 bases at J, with 11 bases between the two ends. Germline V lookup: CDR1 NNHNN, CDR2 SYGAGS (reference sequence). The CDR3 is 16 residues long. The CDR3 spells CASGDVGEGSAETLYF. Incomplete CDR3 DNA: TGTGCCAGCGGTGATGTCGGGGAGGGGAGTGCAGAA.

Of note for this clone: The genes are named according to mouse. The read finishes 4 residues shy of the CDR3 end, and the germline J gene is used to complete it. The genes are TRBV13-1 and TRBJ1-2; the match to TRBD1 covers 7 bases. V shed 2 bases, J shed 4 bases, and the junction held 5 bases outside the gene matches. Germline V gene lookup returns CDR1 NSHNY and CDR2 SYGAGN. The CDR3 totals 14 residues. The CDR3: CASSDRGEGSDYTF. The CDR3 DNA, read in part, is TGTGCCAGCAGTGACAGGGGGGAGGGCTCC.

There are a few counts of this clone. Gene names refer to mouse genes. The missing CDR3 end, 4 residues past where the read stops, is filled in from the germline J gene. The V call is TRBV19, the J call TRBJ1-2; 7 positions match TRBD1. The length of the CDR3 is 14 residues. Germline CDR1 reads FNHDT; CDR2 reads SITEND (reference sequence). V lost 5 bases and J lost 0; bases outside the gene matches: 4. The part of the CDR3 DNA that was read is TGTGCCAGCAGCAACAGGGGTCCAAACTCC. Encoded protein: CASSNRGPNS. The CDR3 as a whole reads CASSNRGPNSDYTF. Complete variable domain (other parts from reference TRBV19 and TRBJ1-2): GGIITQTPKFLIGQEGQKLTLKCQQNFNHDTMYWYRQDSGKGLRLIYYSITENDLQKGDLSEGYDASREKKSSFSLTVTSAQKNEMAVFLCASSNRGPNSDYTFGSGTRLLVI.

Details on this clone: The genes and germline here are from mouse. The read halts 4 residues ahead of the CDR3 end, with the missing end drawn from the germline J gene. This chain joins TRBV5 and TRBJ1-1; tentative D call: TRBD1 (5 bases). The V gene's germline CDR1 is LGHNA and CDR2 YNLKQL (reference sequence). The germline V and J ends were trimmed by 4 bases and 1 base, with 10 bases remaining between them. The CDR3 loop spans 14 amino acids. CDR3 region: CASSLRTINTEVFF. CDR3 bases read: TGTGCCAGCAGCCTCCGGACAATAAACACA.

This clone was counted only a few times. The germline and genes are mouse ones. The read falls 4 residues short of the CDR3 end, and the missing part is taken from the germline J gene. The V gene is TRBV30, the J gene TRBJ1-4; 10 bases fit TRBD1. Per the germline V gene, CDR1 is SQVVS and CDR2 is ANEGSEA. CDR3 length: 13 amino acids. Incomplete CDR3 DNA: TGTAGTTCTCGGGACAGGGGAGGCGAA. This codes for CSSRDRGGE. The whole CDR3 sequence is CSSRDRGGERLFF.

Comment on this clone: Here the gene names and germline are mouse. The read ends 4 residues shy of where the CDR3 ends; the end is completed using the germline J gene. The chain joins TRBV13-3 to TRBJ2-5; a possible D gene is TRBD1 (6 bases). Trimming removed 6 bases at V and 1 base at J, with 9 bases between. CDR1 and CDR2 (germline): NNHDY, SYVADS. This CDR3 contains 13 residues. CDR3 amino acids: CASKKGDQDTQYF. Partial CDR3 DNA: TGTGCCAGCAAGAAGGGGGACCAAGAC.

Note on this clone: Mouse germline and gene names are used. The read gets to within 4 residues of the CDR3 end, and the germline J gene fills in the rest. This chain uses TRBV17 with TRBJ2-3, with 8 bases identical to TRBD1. CDR1 is MNHDT, CDR2 YYDKIL, per germline. CDR3 length equals 14 residues. V shed 6 bases and J 3 bases; nucleotides not matched to a gene: 5. The CDR3 DNA, read in part, is TGTGCTAGCAGCATCAGGGGGCCAGCAGAA. This codes for CASSIRGPAE. Given in full, the CDR3 is CASSIRGPAETLYF.

On this clone: Genes and germline are mouse. From the germline J gene comes the end of the CDR3, since the read stops 4 residues before it. The V gene is TRBV19, the J gene TRBJ2-4; D remains ambiguous. V was trimmed by 3 bases and J by 0 bases, leaving 8 bases between them. Germline loops: CDR1 FNHDT, CDR2 SITEND (reference sequence). This CDR3 is 14 amino acids long. CDR3 sequence: CASSTQHSQNTLYF. CDR3 bases read: TGTGCCAGCAGTACCCAACATAGTCAAAAC.

This clone was seen a few times. Genes and germline come from the mouse. The read falls 4 residues short of the CDR3 end, and the missing part is taken from the germline J gene. The chain links TRBV17 to TRBJ2-2; 7 nucleotides agree with TRBD1. The J segment lost 4 bases and the V segment lost 1 base, leaving 6 bases of the junction unmatched. Germline V gene lookup returns CDR1 MNHDT and CDR2 YYDKIL. CDR3 length: 16 amino acids. The part of the CDR3 DNA that was read is TGTGCTAGCAGTAGAGTACAGGGGCTGGGCACCGGG. Encoded protein: CASSRVQGLGTG. The entire CDR3 reads CASSRVQGLGTGQLYF.

This clone has just a few counts. Gene names follow the mouse nomenclature. The observed sequence ends 4 residues before the CDR3 terminus, with the missing tail filled in from the germline J gene. The V and J genes are TRBV17 and TRBJ2-5; D unresolved. The CDR3 runs to 16 residues. CDR1 MNHDT and CDR2 YYDKIL come from the germline V gene. V shed 0 bases and J shed 0 bases, with 10 bases lying between them. This CDR3 is CASSRDHTVNQDTQYF. The part of the CDR3 DNA that was read is TGTGCTAGCAGTAGAGATCACACAGTTAACCAAGAC.

This clone was counted at least ten times. Genes here carry mouse names. The sequenced fragment ends 4 residues before the CDR3 boundary, so the rest is inferred from the germline J gene. The chain employs TRBV19 and TRBJ1-1; 9 bases align to TRBD1. Germline V CDR1 and CDR2: FNHDT, SITEND (reference sequence). The CDR3 sequence is 15 residues long. The J segment lost 0 bases and the V segment lost 1 base, leaving 1 base of the junction unmatched. CDR3 in amino acids: CASSITGGANTEVFF. Partial CDR3 DNA: TGTGCCAGCAGTATAACAGGGGGCGCAAACACA.

This clone was seen at least ten times. Mouse gene names apply. The CDR3 end is not reached by the read, which stops 4 residues before it; the germline J gene fills it in. This rearrangement joins TRBV31 to TRBJ2-3; 8 nucleotides match TRBD2. In germline, CDR1 is GKSSPN, CDR2 SITVG. CDR3 length: 14 amino acids. V lost 0 bases to trimming and J lost 3 bases; unmatched junction nucleotides: 2. CDR3 region: CAWSLGGRAETLYF. CDR3 bases read: TGTGCCTGGAGTCTGGGGGGGCGCGCAGAA. Supplemented by reference TRBV31 and TRBJ2-3, the full variable domain reads AQTIHQWPVAEIKAVGSPLSLGCTIKGKSSPNLYWYWQATGGTLQQLFYSITVGQVESVVQLNLSASRPKDDQFILSTEKLLLSHSGFYLCAWSLGGRAETLYFGSGTRLTVL.

As concerns this clone: Genes and germline are mouse. The read terminates 4 residues before the CDR3 end, so the remaining end is supplied by the germline J gene. The chain combines TRBV13-3 with TRBJ2-2, with a weak D call TRBD1 (6 bases). The CDR3 covers 15 residues. Germline V CDR1 and CDR2: NNHDY, SYVADS. V lost 0 bases and J 5 bases, leaving 11 bases between the germline ends. CDR3 loop: CASSDEGEGTGQLYF. The covered CDR3 bases are TGTGCCAGCAGTGATGAGGGGGAAGGGACCGGG.

This clone was detected a few times. The junction differs from germline at one of its ends, possibly a read error. All gene names here are mouse names. The read finishes 4 residues shy of the CDR3 end, and the germline J gene is used to complete it. This rearrangement joins TRBV1 to TRBJ1-4, with 10 bases lining up with TRBD1. The CDR3 is made up of 17 amino acids. Germline-derived CDR1 and CDR2 are NSQYPW and LRSPGD (reference sequence). This CDR3 reads CPCSADAGQGTNERLFF. CDR3 DNA, as far as it was read: TGCCCCTGCAGTGCAGATGCGGGACAGGGGACCAACGAA.